Listed below are T cell receptor beta chains from one sample, sequenced in a study of blood T cells in healthy people across ages. TCRdb redid the calling of the 5' RACE reads with MiXCR, one entry per CDR3 protein. The sample lists roughly 1.5 million distinct CDR3 sequences, 40% to 45% occurring once. Sequencing used blood. The receptor source for this set is a woman under 30 in good health. The CDR3 runs from the conserved cysteine through the conserved F or W. Fields, in order: D gene, V gene, J gene, clone size, CDR3 DNA, CDR3 protein. D genes are given only for firm matches. The size field is filled for only some rows; it gives once, few, many or a size class.

D: TRBD1
V: TRBV5-5
J: TRBJ1-2
size: NA
DNA: TGTGCCAGCAGCTTGTCTTGGGACAGGGAGCTTTATGGCTACACCTTC
CDR3: CASSLSWDRELYGYTF

D: TRBD2
V: TRBV20-1
J: TRBJ2-1
size: NA
DNA: TGCAGTGCTGCCAAGCCAGCGGGAGGGCGTGAGCAGTTCTTC
CDR3: CSAAKPAGGREQFF

D: TRBD2
V: TRBV9
J: TRBJ2-1
size: few
DNA: TGTGCCAGCAGCGGGGACTTAGCGGGCCTCAATGAGCAGTTCTTC
CDR3: CASSGDLAGLNEQFF

D: TRBD1
V: TRBV7-9
J: TRBJ2-7
size: few
DNA: TGTGCCAGCAGCTTAGGGGGACAGGGTTTCTCCTACGAGCAGTACTTC
CDR3: CASSLGGQGFSYEQYF

D: NA
V: TRBV4-3
J: TRBJ2-1
size: NA
DNA: TGCGCCAGCAGCCAAGAAACGGTTCGAGCCCCGAGCGACAATGAGCAGTTCTTC
CDR3: CASSQETVRAPSDNEQFF

D: NA
V: TRBV10-3
J: TRBJ2-1
size: NA
DNA: TGTGCCATCAGATCCGTTACGGGGTACAATGAGCAGTTCTTC
CDR3: CAIRSVTGYNEQFF

D: TRBD1
V: TRBV29-1
J: TRBJ2-3
size: many
DNA: TGCAGCGTTGAGGTGCGGGACAGGTCCCCAGATACGCAGTATTTT
CDR3: CSVEVRDRSPDTQYF

D: TRBD1
V: TRBV7-9
J: TRBJ2-7
size: few
DNA: TGTGCCAGCAGCTTAGACCAGGGACAGGGGGTGAACGAGCAGTACTTC
CDR3: CASSLDQGQGVNEQYF

D: NA
V: TRBV27
J: TRBJ1-1
size: NA
DNA: TGTGCCAGCAGTCCTCAGCCGGCGGGGTACACTGAAGCTTTCTTT
CDR3: CASSPQPAGYTEAFF

D: NA
V: TRBV3-1
J: TRBJ2-7
size: few
DNA: TGTGCCAGCAGCCAAAGGAAGTACGAGCAGTACTTC
CDR3: CASSQRKYEQYF

D: TRBD2
V: TRBV5-1
J: TRBJ2-2
size: NA
DNA: TGCGCCAGCAGCCCACGACTAGCGGACACCGGGGAGCTGTTTTTT
CDR3: CASSPRLADTGELFF

D: TRBD2
V: TRBV7-6
J: TRBJ2-5
size: few
DNA: TGTGCCAGCAGCCCAGCCGGACTAGCGGGATTCCAAGAGACCCAGTACTTC
CDR3: CASSPAGLAGFQETQYF

D: NA
V: TRBV5-1
J: TRBJ2-3
size: NA
DNA: TGCGCCAGCACCCAGTGGGGGGATACGCAGTATTTT
CDR3: CASTQWGDTQYF

D: TRBD1
V: TRBV19
J: TRBJ1-4
size: NA
DNA: TGTGCCAGTAGTTTCGCGGACAGGGCCCATGAAAAACTGTTTTTT
CDR3: CASSFADRAHEKLFF

D: NA
V: TRBV28
J: TRBJ2-3
size: NA
DNA: TGTGCCAGCACCTATGAAATAGCGGCAAGCACAGATACGCAGTATTTT
CDR3: CASTYEIAASTDTQYF

D: TRBD1
V: TRBV28
J: TRBJ2-7
size: once
DNA: TGTGCCAGCAGTCCGGGGACAGGCGGACCCAAAAACATTCAGTACGAGCAGTACTTC
CDR3: CASSPGTGGPKNIQYEQYF

D: TRBD1
V: TRBV3-1
J: TRBJ2-7
size: NA
DNA: TGTGCCAGCAGCCAGATACAGGGGGCTGTCAACGAGCAGTACTTC
CDR3: CASSQIQGAVNEQYF

D: NA
V: TRBV20-1
J: TRBJ1-1
size: NA
DNA: TGCAGTGCTGGAGGACGGGTGAACACTGAAGCTTTCTTT
CDR3: CSAGGRVNTEAFF

D: TRBD1
V: TRBV7-2
J: TRBJ1-1
size: NA
DNA: TGTGCCAGCAGCTTAGCGAGGAGGACCCGGGACAGGGGGACTGAAGCTTTCTTT
CDR3: CASSLARRTRDRGTEAFF

D: NA
V: TRBV15
J: TRBJ2-4
size: few
DNA: TGTGCCACCAGCAGGCTTATCACAGGGTTTGGAAACATTCAGTACTTC
CDR3: CATSRLITGFGNIQYF

D: NA
V: TRBV12-3/TRBV12-4
J: TRBJ2-1
size: NA
DNA: TGTGCCAGCAGTTTTTCCTGGAGCTCCTACAATGAGCAGTTCTTC
CDR3: CASSFSWSSYNEQFF

D: TRBD1
V: TRBV7-2
J: TRBJ2-1
size: NA
DNA: TGTGCCAGCAGCCAACCGACAGGGTTCCTAGATGAGCAGTTCTTC
CDR3: CASSQPTGFLDEQFF

D: NA
V: TRBV5-1
J: TRBJ2-7
size: NA
DNA: TGCGCCAGCAGCTTTGTTTTGGGATACGAGCAGTACTTC
CDR3: CASSFVLGYEQYF

D: NA
V: TRBV6-2/TRBV6-3
J: TRBJ2-7
size: many
DNA: TGTGCCAGCAGCCGCCCGTGGGCCTACGAGCAGTACTTC
CDR3: CASSRPWAYEQYF

D: TRBD2
V: TRBV20-1
J: TRBJ2-1
size: NA
DNA: TGCAGTGCTAGAGCAGGGACTAGCTGGAATGAGCAGTTCTTC
CDR3: CSARAGTSWNEQFF

D: NA
V: TRBV20-1
J: TRBJ1-2
size: NA
DNA: TGCAGTGCTATCCCGGGGGCGTATGGCCACACCTTC
CDR3: CSAIPGAYGHTF

D: NA
V: TRBV20-1
J: TRBJ2-5
size: few
DNA: TGCAGTGCTAGAGATATGAGACAGGCAGGCAATGAGCAGTACTTC
CDR3: CSARDMRQAGNEQYF

D: NA
V: TRBV7-2
J: TRBJ1-5
size: few
DNA: TGTGCCAGCAGCTTAGTTTCAATTACCAATCAGCCCCAGCATTTT
CDR3: CASSLVSITNQPQHF

D: NA
V: TRBV29-1
J: TRBJ2-7
size: NA
DNA: TGCAGCGTAGCCAGGACCTCTGCCTCCTACGAGCAGTACTTC
CDR3: CSVARTSASYEQYF

D: NA
V: TRBV6-1
J: TRBJ2-1
size: few
DNA: TGTGCCAGTTTGCGGGAAAACTCCGATGAGCAGTTCTTC
CDR3: CASLRENSDEQFF

D: NA
V: TRBV7-2
J: TRBJ2-1
size: NA
DNA: TGTGCCAGCAGCTTAAACAGGGCACCTGGGTTCTTC
CDR3: CASSLNRAPGFF

D: TRBD2
V: TRBV7-9
J: TRBJ2-7
size: NA
DNA: TGTGCCAGCAGCACAATAGCGGGAGGAGCCTACAATGAGCAGTACTTC
CDR3: CASSTIAGGAYNEQYF

D: NA
V: TRBV7-2
J: TRBJ2-7
size: many
DNA: TGTGCCAGCAGCTTAGCTTTCGGCGAGCAGTACTTC
CDR3: CASSLAFGEQYF

D: TRBD2
V: TRBV14
J: TRBJ2-1
size: NA
DNA: TGTGCCAGCAGCCAAGTTAGCGGGGGCCTGAACAATGAGCAGTTCTTC
CDR3: CASSQVSGGLNNEQFF

D: NA
V: TRBV7-9
J: TRBJ2-7
size: few
DNA: TGTGCCAGCAGCTTAGCGTCTTCAGAGAACGCCTACGAGCAGTACTTC
CDR3: CASSLASSENAYEQYF

D: TRBD1
V: TRBV5-5
J: TRBJ1-1
size: NA
DNA: TGTGCCAGCAGCCAAGGACAGGTCCTCACTGAAGCTTTCTTT
CDR3: CASSQGQVLTEAFF

D: NA
V: TRBV20-1
J: TRBJ1-5
size: NA
DNA: TGCAGTGCCCCAAATCCGGGAACAGATCAGCCCCAGCATTTT
CDR3: CSAPNPGTDQPQHF

D: NA
V: TRBV12-3/TRBV12-4
J: TRBJ1-2
size: NA
DNA: TGTGCCAGCAGTTTAGGGCAAAGGGATGGCTACACCTTC
CDR3: CASSLGQRDGYTF

D: NA
V: TRBV20-1
J: TRBJ2-1
size: few
DNA: TGCAGTGCTAGATCTAGCGTCCCACGGGATGAGCAGTTCTTC
CDR3: CSARSSVPRDEQFF

D: NA
V: TRBV7-2
J: TRBJ2-5
size: NA
DNA: TGTGCCAGCAGCTTAGGGCTTGCCGGGAGACTGTACTTC
CDR3: CASSLGLAGRLYF

D: TRBD1
V: TRBV5-1
J: TRBJ1-4
size: few
DNA: TGCGCCAGCAGCCACGGGACAGCACCTAATGAAAAACTGTTTTTT
CDR3: CASSHGTAPNEKLFF

D: TRBD1
V: TRBV4-3
J: TRBJ2-5
size: NA
DNA: TGCGCCAGCAGCCAAGGGACAGGGGATAGTGAGACCCAGTACTTC
CDR3: CASSQGTGDSETQYF

D: NA
V: TRBV12-3/TRBV12-4
J: TRBJ2-1
size: NA
DNA: TGTGCCAGCAGTTTAAAGGCACCCCAAGAGACCCAGTTCTTC
CDR3: CASSLKAPQETQFF

D: NA
V: TRBV12-3/TRBV12-4
J: TRBJ2-3
size: NA
DNA: TGTGCCAGCAGTTTAGTGGACCCTGGCACAGATACGCAGTATTTT
CDR3: CASSLVDPGTDTQYF

D: TRBD2
V: TRBV4-2
J: TRBJ2-1
size: NA
DNA: TGTGCCAGCAGCTACCCTAGCGGGGGGGCTGAGCAGTTCTTC
CDR3: CASSYPSGGAEQFF

D: NA
V: TRBV4-3
J: TRBJ1-2
size: many
DNA: TGCGCCAGCAGCCAAGCGGTTCAGAGCTCCGCTAACTATGGCTACACCTTC
CDR3: CASSQAVQSSANYGYTF

D: NA
V: TRBV7-9
J: TRBJ1-1
size: NA
DNA: TGTGCCAGCAGCTTAGCGGCACAGGCTACTGAAGCTTTCTTT
CDR3: CASSLAAQATEAFF

D: TRBD1
V: TRBV20-1
J: TRBJ1-1
size: few
DNA: TGCAGTGCCAGGGGGCAGAGGGGTACTGAAGCTTTCTTT
CDR3: CSARGQRGTEAFF

D: NA
V: TRBV7-9
J: TRBJ1-2
size: few
DNA: TGTGCCAGCAGCTCCTGGGCCCAATCCCCCGACTATGGCTACACCTTC
CDR3: CASSSWAQSPDYGYTF

D: NA
V: TRBV4-3
J: TRBJ2-7
size: NA
DNA: TGCGCCAGCAGCCACCTATCGGGGGTCCCTGGGGAGCAGTACTTC
CDR3: CASSHLSGVPGEQYF